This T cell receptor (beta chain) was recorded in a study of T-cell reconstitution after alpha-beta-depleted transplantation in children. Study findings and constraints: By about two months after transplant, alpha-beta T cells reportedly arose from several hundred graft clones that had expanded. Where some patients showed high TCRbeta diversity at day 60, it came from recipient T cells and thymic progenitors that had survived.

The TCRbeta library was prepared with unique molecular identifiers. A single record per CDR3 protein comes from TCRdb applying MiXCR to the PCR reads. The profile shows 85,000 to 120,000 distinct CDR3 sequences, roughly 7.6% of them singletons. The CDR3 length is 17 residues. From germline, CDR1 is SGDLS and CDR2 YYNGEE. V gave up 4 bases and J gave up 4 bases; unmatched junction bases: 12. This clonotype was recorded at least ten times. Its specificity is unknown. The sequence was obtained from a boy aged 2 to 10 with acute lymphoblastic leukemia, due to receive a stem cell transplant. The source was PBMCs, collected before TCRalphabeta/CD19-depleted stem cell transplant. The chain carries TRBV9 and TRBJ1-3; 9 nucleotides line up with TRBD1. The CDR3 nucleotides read TGTGCCAGCAGCCCCCAGCCCGCGGGGACAGGGGGAAACACCATATATTTT. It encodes CASSPQPAGTGGNTIYF. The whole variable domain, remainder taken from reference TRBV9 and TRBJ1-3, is DSGVTQTPKHLITATGQRVTLRCSPRSGDLSVYWYQQSLDQGLQFLIQYYNGEERAKGNILERFSAQQFPDLHSELNLSSLELGDSALYFCASSPQPAGTGGNTIYFGEGSWLTVV.